The clone carrying this T cell receptor (beta chain) was counted between two and nine times. Its cognate antigen is unknown. The sample is drawn from a study of T-cell reconstitution after alpha-beta-depleted transplantation in children. A library of TCRbeta sequences, prepared with unique molecular identifiers, was generated. TCRdb reprocessed the PCR reads via MiXCR and lists one record per CDR3 protein. This table holds about 58,000 distinct CDR3 sequences, 44% found once. Study findings and constraints: There were reportedly several hundred expanded graft clones from which alpha-beta T cells came about two months after transplant. Elevated TCRbeta diversity at day 60 was traced, in some patients, to surviving recipient T cells and thymic progenitors. One year after transplant, T-cell counts and diversity came mostly from newly produced T cells.

V gave up 2 bases and J gave up 7 bases; unmatched junction bases: 9. Looked up from germline, CDR1 is PRHDT and CDR2 is FYEKMQ (reference sequence). CDR3 length equals 15 residues. The sequences come from PBMCs, mostly from graft donor cells, collected 360 days after TCRalphabeta/CD19-depleted stem cell transplant. The chain couples TRBV13 to TRBJ2-7; 9 nucleotides match TRBD1. The source is a male patient between 5 and 17 years old who had a stem cell transplant for acute lymphoblastic leukemia, so the T cells may come from the graft donor. The CDR3 protein is CASSLSTGGTEEQYF. The DNA of the CDR3 is TGTGCCAGCAGCTTAAGTACAGGGGGCACGGAAGAGCAGTACTTC.